A single sample gave rise to the 20 T cell receptor beta chains below, sequenced in a study of blood T cell repertoires in COVID-19. The repertoire was sequenced with immunoSEQ multiplex PCR; TCRdb's copy has only in-frame clones and lacks some. Among 250,000 to 300,000 clones listed, around 89% were seen once. Material for sequencing was peripheral blood. Receptors were obtained from a man aged 35 to 55 with acute or convalescent COVID-19.

This clone was observed a single time. The chain has TRBV6-5 and TRBJ1-2, with D possibly matching TRBD1 (5 bases). Looked up from germline, CDR1 is MNHEY and CDR2 is SVGAGI. The CDR3 totals 13 residues. With 0 bases removed from V and 6 bases from J, the gap between germline ends came to 8 bases. The CDR3 DNA reads as TGTGCCAGCAGTTACTCCTACAGGAATGGCTACACCTTC. Its protein product is CASSYSYRNGYTF.

V usage is TRBV7-2 and J usage is TRBJ1-1; 7 bases are shared with TRBD1. The CDR3 is 14 residues long. Germline trimming cut 2 bases from V and 3 bases from J; bases unmatched to any gene: 3. The germline CDR1 and CDR2 sequences are SGHTA and FQGNSA. DNA for the CDR3: TGTGCCAGCAGCTTAACAGGGGTCCACACTGAAGCTTTCTTT. Translated, it gives CASSLTGVHTEAFF. Supplemented by reference TRBV7-2 and TRBJ1-1, the full variable domain reads GAGVSQSPSNKVTEKGKDVELRCDPISGHTALYWYRQSLGQGLEFLIYFQGNSAPDKSGLPSDRFSAERTGGSVSTLTIQRTQQEDSAVYLCASSLTGVHTEAFFGQGTRLTVV.

The chain combines TRBV11-3 with TRBJ2-3; 7 bases fit TRBD1. The CDR3 is made up of 14 amino acids. After removal of 1 base from V and 4 bases from J, the junction contained 2 bases not matched to a gene. In germline, CDR1 is SGHNT, CDR2 YENEEA. This CDR3 reads CASSLAQGADTQYF. CDR3 DNA sequence: TGTGCCAGCAGCTTAGCCCAGGGGGCAGATACGCAGTATTTT. The variable domain in full, with the rest retrieved from reference TRBV11-3 and TRBJ2-3, is EAGVVQSPRYKIIEKKQPVAFWCNPISGHNTLYWYLQNLGQGPELLIRYENEEAVDDSQLPKDRFSAERLKGVDSTLKIQPAELGDSAVYLCASSLAQGADTQYFGPGTRLTVL.

The chain couples TRBV7-9 to TRBJ2-3; 10 nucleotides match TRBD1. This CDR3 spans 19 amino acids. The germline V gene has CDR1 SEHNR and CDR2 FQNEAQ (reference sequence). Germline trimming cut 0 bases from V and 2 bases from J; bases unmatched to any gene: 11. CDR3 sequence: CASSLAQGETGGFTDTQYF. CDR3 DNA sequence: TGTGCCAGCAGCTTAGCGCAGGGAGAGACAGGGGGCTTCACAGATACGCAGTATTTT.

This clone has only a few counts. The V call is TRBV11-2, the J call TRBJ1-3; weak D call: TRBD1 (5 bases). From germline, CDR1 is SGHAT and CDR2 FQNNGV. The CDR3 totals 15 residues. The V end was cut by 1 base, the J end by 2 bases, with 9 bases between. The CDR3: CASSLGSGAGNTIYF. The CDR3 nucleotides read TGTGCCAGCAGCTTAGGTTCGGGGGCTGGAAACACCATATATTTT.

The gene calls are TRBV3-1 (or the pseudogene TRBV3-2) and TRBJ1-1; 9 bases agree with TRBD1. V lost 4 bases, J lost 10 bases, and 7 bases stayed unmatched. CDR1 and CDR2 (germline): LGHDT, YNNKEL (reference sequence). The CDR3 spans 13 residues. This CDR3 is CASSRRTGDGAFF. CDR3 nucleotides: TGTGCCAGCAGCCGCCGGACAGGGGACGGAGCTTTCTTT.

This clone has only a few counts. This sequence joins TRBV7-2 and TRBJ1-6; D might be TRBD1 (6 bases). V lost 5 bases and J 6 bases, leaving 17 bases between the germline ends. The CDR3 runs 16 residues. Germline lookup yields CDR1 SGHTA and CDR2 FQGNSA. This CDR3 reads CASSPLMGAGNSPLHF. CDR3 bases: TGTGCCAGCAGCCCTCTGATGGGGGCAGGTAATTCACCCCTCCACTTT.

V is TRBV5-1 and J is TRBJ1-6; 12 bases fit TRBD1. The CDR3 extends over 15 amino acids. The V segment lost 7 bases and the J segment 10 bases; nucleotides outside the gene matches: 9. The germline V gene has CDR1 SGHRS and CDR2 YFSETQ. Here the CDR3 reads CASRGTGGAGSPLHF. CDR3 in DNA: TGCGCCAGCCGAGGGACAGGGGGCGCAGGGTCACCCCTCCACTTT.

The genes are TRBV5-4 and TRBJ2-2; TRBD2 is a possible D gene (7 bases). Trimming cost V 4 bases and J 5 bases, with 18 bases left between them. Per germline, CDR1 SGHNT and CDR2 YYREEE (reference sequence). The CDR3 has 16 amino acids. The CDR3 loop is CASSLPGGPSTGELFF. CDR3 DNA sequence: TGTGCCAGCAGCCTCCCGGGGGGCCCTAGTACCGGGGAGCTGTTTTTT.

The rearrangement uses TRBV5-4 and TRBJ2-1; 7 nucleotides agree with TRBD2. The J segment lost 3 bases and the V segment lost 4 bases, leaving 10 bases of the junction unmatched. CDR1 and CDR2 (germline): SGHNT, YYREEE (reference sequence). The CDR3 length is 16 residues. The CDR3 sequence is CASSRQASGGYNEQFF. In DNA form, the CDR3 reads TGTGCCAGCAGCAGGCAGGCGTCGGGGGGCTACAATGAGCAGTTCTTC.

The chain couples TRBV6-4 to TRBJ2-1, with 10 nucleotides matching TRBD2. The trim removed 5 bases at V and 0 bases at J, leaving 1 base unmatched. The CDR3 contains 15 residues. Germline loops: CDR1 MRHNA, CDR2 SNTAGT. The CDR3 protein is CASSSGGASYNEQFF. CDR3 nucleotides: TGTGCCAGCAGTAGCGGGGGGGCCTCCTACAATGAGCAGTTCTTC.

The V and J genes are TRBV2 and TRBJ1-2; a possible D gene is TRBD1 (5 bases). V shed 5 bases and J shed 3 bases, with 16 bases lying between them. CDR1 SNHLY and CDR2 FYNNEI come from the germline V gene. This CDR3 is 15 amino acids long. This CDR3 is CASSPRVGGDYGYTF. The CDR3 DNA follows: TGTGCCAGCAGTCCGCGTGTAGGAGGGGACTATGGCTACACCTTC.

The rearrangement links TRBV12-5 to TRBJ1-1, with 7 bases identical to TRBD1. This CDR3 is built from 15 residues. CDR1 is LGHNT, CDR2 FRNRAP, per germline. After removal of 8 bases from V and 5 bases from J, the junction contained 14 bases not matched to a gene. The CDR3 nucleotides read TGTGCTAGTCCCGAAAAAGGGGGCAAGGGTACTGAAGCTTTCTTT. Protein: CASPEKGGKGTEAFF.

V and J are TRBV12-3 or TRBV12-4 and TRBJ1-2; D remains ambiguous. The V gene lost 4 bases and the J gene lost 6 bases, with 9 bases spanning the gap. This CDR3 region has 12 residues. The CDR3 DNA is TGTGCCAGCAGTTACCTCCACAATGGCTACACCTTC. It encodes CASSYLHNGYTF.

The rearrangement links TRBV5-6 to TRBJ1-2; TRBD1 matches 7 bases. Germline V gene sequence: CDR1 SGHDT, CDR2 YYEEEE. The CDR3 covers 15 residues. The J segment lost 2 bases and the V segment lost 1 base, leaving 5 bases of the junction unmatched. In DNA, the CDR3 is TGTGCCAGCAGCTTGCCTCGGACAGGAAACTATGGCTACACCTTC. It translates to CASSLPRTGNYGYTF.

DNA for the CDR3: TGTGCCAGTTCTATTAACTATGGCTACACCTTC. Its translation is CASSINYGYTF. V usage is TRBV28 and J usage is TRBJ1-2; D is unresolved. V was pared by 9 bases and J by 1 base, with 6 bases between. This CDR3 has 11 residues. Germline V gene data show CDR1 as MDHEN and CDR2 as SYDVKM.

This clone has just a few counts. The V and J genes are TRBV6-5 and TRBJ1-1; unclear D gene. CDR1 and CDR2 from the germline V gene are MNHEY and SVGAGI. This CDR3 is built from 14 residues. Deletions cut 6 bases from V and 1 base from J, with 12 bases between. CDR3 DNA: TGTGCCAGCAGGAAGAGCTCATGGAACACTGAAGCTTTCTTT. Translation: CASRKSSWNTEAFF.

This chain connects TRBV9 to TRBJ2-2, with unresolved D. V was clipped by 1 base and J by 3 bases, with 7 bases between them. The CDR3 totals 14 residues. Germline CDR1 and CDR2: SGDLS and YYNGEE. The CDR3 loop is CASSVNSYTGELFF. Written as DNA, the CDR3 is TGTGCCAGCAGCGTAAACAGCTACACCGGGGAGCTGTTTTTT. The full variable domain, its missing parts supplied by reference TRBV9 and TRBJ2-2, is DSGVTQTPKHLITATGQRVTLRCSPRSGDLSVYWYQQSLDQGLQFLIQYYNGEERAKGNILERFSAQQFPDLHSELNLSSLELGDSALYFCASSVNSYTGELFFGEGSRLTVL.

This clone was detected only once. CDR3: CASSQEQGDDTDTQYF. In DNA, the CDR3 is TGCGCCAGCAGCCAAGAACAAGGGGATGACACAGATACGCAGTATTTT. This sequence joins TRBV4-1 and TRBJ2-3; tentatively, D is TRBD1 (5 bases). The CDR3 runs to 16 residues. Germline-derived CDR1 and CDR2 are MGHRA and YSYEKL. V was trimmed by 0 bases and J by 2 bases, leaving 12 bases between them.

This chain joins TRBV29-1 and TRBJ1-2, with D possibly being TRBD1 (5 bases). The CDR3 consists of 12 residues. Germline values: CDR1 SQVTM, CDR2 ANQGSEA. V was cut by 8 bases and J by 7 bases, with 17 bases left in between. The CDR3 sequence is CSHSLGLGGYTF. The CDR3 coding sequence is TGCAGCCATTCTTTGGGGCTGGGTGGCTACACCTTC.